These T cell receptor beta chains were read from a single sample in a study of blood T cells in healthy people across ages. TCRdb reprocessed the 5' RACE reads via MiXCR and lists one record per CDR3 protein. The profile shows about 1.8 million distinct CDR3 sequences, roughly 52% of them singletons. Sequenced: blood. Source of these receptors: a woman aged 40 to 50 in good health. The CDR3 runs from the conserved cysteine through the conserved F or W. Fields, in order: CDR3 protein, CDR3 DNA, D gene, clone size, J gene, V gene. D genes are given only for firm matches. Clone sizes are given selectively: once, few, many, or a class where the clone is expanded.

cdr3_aa: CASSHLSNEQFF
cdr3_nt: TGCGCCAGCAGCCACCTGTCCAATGAGCAGTTCTTC
d_call: NA
clone_size: NA
j_call: TRBJ2-1
v_call: TRBV4-3

cdr3_aa: CASSPGGEGGSAYEQYF
cdr3_nt: TGTGCCAGCAGCCCCGGGGGAGAGGGTGGTAGTGCCTACGAGCAGTACTTC
d_call: NA
clone_size: NA
j_call: TRBJ2-7
v_call: TRBV7-9

cdr3_aa: CASSLGESYNEQYF
cdr3_nt: TGTGCCAGCAGCTTAGGGGAGTCCTACAATGAGCAGTACTTC
d_call: NA
clone_size: once
j_call: TRBJ2-7
v_call: TRBV5-6

cdr3_aa: CASSSGQGDISYNEQFF
cdr3_nt: TGTGCCAGCAGTTCTGGACAGGGGGATATATCCTACAATGAGCAGTTCTTC
d_call: TRBD1
clone_size: NA
j_call: TRBJ2-1
v_call: TRBV28

cdr3_aa: CASSSREGGPTDTQYF
cdr3_nt: TGTGCCAGCAGCTCCCGAGAGGGGGGGCCCACAGATACGCAGTATTTT
d_call: NA
clone_size: NA
j_call: TRBJ2-3
v_call: TRBV9

cdr3_aa: CSATDSSGANVLTF
cdr3_nt: TGCAGTGCTACCGACAGCTCTGGGGCCAACGTCCTGACTTTC
d_call: NA
clone_size: NA
j_call: TRBJ2-6
v_call: TRBV20-1

cdr3_aa: CSATRDPGETQYF
cdr3_nt: TGCAGTGCTACCCGGGACCCAGGGGAGACCCAGTACTTC
d_call: NA
clone_size: NA
j_call: TRBJ2-5
v_call: TRBV20-1

cdr3_aa: CASSPILAGGNNEQFF
cdr3_nt: TGTGCCAGCAGTCCTATACTAGCGGGGGGTAACAATGAGCAGTTCTTC
d_call: TRBD2
clone_size: NA
j_call: TRBJ2-1
v_call: TRBV7-2

cdr3_aa: CASSSWGPGDTEAFF
cdr3_nt: TGTGCCAGCAGTTCCTGGGGTCCGGGAGACACTGAAGCTTTCTTT
d_call: NA
clone_size: NA
j_call: TRBJ1-1
v_call: TRBV12-3/TRBV12-4

cdr3_aa: CASSPDSFYQQYF
cdr3_nt: TGTGCCAGCAGCCCCGACAGTTTCTACCAGCAGTACTTC
d_call: NA
clone_size: NA
j_call: TRBJ2-4
v_call: TRBV7-2

cdr3_aa: CATTRGGYNEQFF
cdr3_nt: TGTGCTACTACACGGGGGGGATACAATGAGCAGTTCTTC
d_call: TRBD2
clone_size: NA
j_call: TRBJ2-1
v_call: TRBV6-2/TRBV6-3

cdr3_aa: CASSTGRTGAYEQYF
cdr3_nt: TGTGCCAGCAGTACGGGCCGGACAGGGGCCTACGAGCAGTACTTC
d_call: TRBD1
clone_size: NA
j_call: TRBJ2-7
v_call: TRBV12-3/TRBV12-4

cdr3_aa: CASSQWDAGPSALKNEQYF
cdr3_nt: TGTGCCAGCAGCCAATGGGATGCGGGACCCTCCGCTCTGAAAAACGAGCAGTACTTC
d_call: NA
clone_size: few
j_call: TRBJ2-7
v_call: TRBV14

cdr3_aa: CSARVGPYEGPQYF
cdr3_nt: TGCAGTGCTAGAGTAGGCCCATACGAAGGGCCGCAGTATTTT
d_call: NA
clone_size: NA
j_call: TRBJ2-3
v_call: TRBV20-1

cdr3_aa: CSARRPSGGVYEQYF
cdr3_nt: TGCAGTGCTAGACGACCTAGCGGGGGAGTTTACGAGCAGTACTTC
d_call: TRBD2
clone_size: few
j_call: TRBJ2-7
v_call: TRBV20-1

cdr3_aa: CASSLLIAGVVPSTDTQYF
cdr3_nt: TGTGCCAGCAGTTTACTGATAGCGGGAGTCGTACCTAGCACAGATACGCAGTATTTT
d_call: TRBD2
clone_size: NA
j_call: TRBJ2-3
v_call: TRBV28

cdr3_aa: CASSLLARDADTQYF
cdr3_nt: TGTGCCAGCAGCTTATTAGCCAGGGATGCAGATACGCAGTATTTT
d_call: NA
clone_size: NA
j_call: TRBJ2-3
v_call: TRBV7-3

cdr3_aa: CASSLTEYGGEQYF
cdr3_nt: TGTGCCAGCAGTTTAACAGAATATGGGGGCGAGCAGTACTTC
d_call: NA
clone_size: NA
j_call: TRBJ2-7
v_call: TRBV12-3/TRBV12-4

cdr3_aa: CASRAAGANQPQHF
cdr3_nt: TGCGCCAGCAGAGCAGCAGGGGCTAATCAGCCCCAGCATTTT
d_call: NA
clone_size: once
j_call: TRBJ1-5
v_call: TRBV10-2

cdr3_aa: CASGPVSADYGYTF
cdr3_nt: TGTGCCAGCGGCCCGGTCAGCGCGGACTATGGCTACACCTTC
d_call: NA
clone_size: NA
j_call: TRBJ1-2
v_call: TRBV6-5

cdr3_aa: CASSQDPRAVRFYEQYF
cdr3_nt: TGCGCCAGCAGCCAAGATCCTAGGGCGGTTAGGTTCTACGAGCAGTACTTC
d_call: NA
clone_size: NA
j_call: TRBJ2-7
v_call: TRBV4-3

cdr3_aa: CASSPPNSHGYTF
cdr3_nt: TGTGCCAGCAGTCCCCCAAATAGCCATGGCTACACCTTC
d_call: NA
clone_size: NA
j_call: TRBJ1-2
v_call: TRBV12-3/TRBV12-4

cdr3_aa: CASGLDGLGYF
cdr3_nt: TGTGCTAGTGGTTTGGACGGACTTGGGTACTTC
d_call: NA
clone_size: few
j_call: TRBJ2-7
v_call: TRBV12-5

cdr3_aa: CAISYSSGGSHEQFF
cdr3_nt: TGTGCCATCAGTTATTCTAGCGGGGGGTCGCATGAGCAGTTCTTC
d_call: TRBD2
clone_size: NA
j_call: TRBJ2-1
v_call: TRBV10-3

cdr3_aa: CASSPLQDTNYGYTF
cdr3_nt: TGTGCCAGCTCACCATTACAGGATACTAACTATGGCTACACCTTC
d_call: NA
clone_size: NA
j_call: TRBJ1-2
v_call: TRBV18

cdr3_aa: CASSRAADTEAFF
cdr3_nt: TGTGCCAGCTCACGGGCGGCTGACACTGAAGCTTTCTTT
d_call: NA
clone_size: NA
j_call: TRBJ1-1
v_call: TRBV18

cdr3_aa: CASSPDRGRFYEQYF
cdr3_nt: TGTGCCAGCAGCCCGGACAGGGGGCGATTCTACGAGCAGTACTTC
d_call: TRBD1
clone_size: few
j_call: TRBJ2-7
v_call: TRBV6-5

cdr3_aa: CASSFFQGVDTQYF
cdr3_nt: TGTGCCAGCAGTTTTTTCCAGGGAGTGGATACGCAGTATTTT
d_call: NA
clone_size: NA
j_call: TRBJ2-3
v_call: TRBV12-3/TRBV12-4

cdr3_aa: CASRRSGPASNEQFF
cdr3_nt: TGTGCCAGCAGGAGATCAGGCCCGGCAAGCAATGAGCAGTTCTTC
d_call: NA
clone_size: NA
j_call: TRBJ2-1
v_call: TRBV6-2/TRBV6-3

cdr3_aa: CASSPGLAGGYSYNEQFF
cdr3_nt: TGTGCCAGCAGTCCAGGACTAGCGGGGGGCTACTCCTACAATGAGCAGTTCTTC
d_call: TRBD2
clone_size: few
j_call: TRBJ2-1
v_call: TRBV5-1

cdr3_aa: CSAIPGGANLLSGANVLTF
cdr3_nt: TGCAGTGCCATCCCAGGGGGCGCAAACTTGCTGTCTGGGGCCAACGTCCTGACTTTC
d_call: TRBD1
clone_size: few
j_call: TRBJ2-6
v_call: TRBV20-1

cdr3_aa: CASSTRLGYEQYF
cdr3_nt: TGTGCCAGCAGCACGAGGTTGGGCTACGAGCAGTACTTC
d_call: NA
clone_size: NA
j_call: TRBJ2-7
v_call: TRBV7-9

cdr3_aa: CAISEARETQYF
cdr3_nt: TGTGCCATCAGTGAGGCAAGAGAGACCCAGTACTTC
d_call: NA
clone_size: few
j_call: TRBJ2-5
v_call: TRBV10-3

cdr3_aa: CASTQDRPANYGYTF
cdr3_nt: TGCGCCAGCACCCAGGACAGGCCCGCTAACTATGGCTACACCTTC
d_call: TRBD1
clone_size: NA
j_call: TRBJ1-2
v_call: TRBV5-1

cdr3_aa: CAALTGGAYEQYF
cdr3_nt: TGTGCCGCACTGACTGGCGGGGCGTACGAGCAGTACTTC
d_call: NA
clone_size: once
j_call: TRBJ2-7
v_call: TRBV6-2/TRBV6-3

cdr3_aa: CASSLAVRGLLYNEQFF
cdr3_nt: TGTGCCAGCAGCTTAGCGGTCAGGGGGCTATTATACAATGAGCAGTTCTTC
d_call: TRBD1
clone_size: few
j_call: TRBJ2-1
v_call: TRBV7-2

cdr3_aa: CASSSHVSYEQYF
cdr3_nt: TGTGCCAGCAGTTCCCACGTGTCCTACGAGCAGTACTTC
d_call: NA
clone_size: few
j_call: TRBJ2-7
v_call: TRBV7-2

cdr3_aa: CASSYGGPAAEAFF
cdr3_nt: TGTGCCAGCAGTTACGGCGGACCGGCGGCTGAAGCTTTCTTT
d_call: NA
clone_size: NA
j_call: TRBJ1-1
v_call: TRBV6-5

cdr3_aa: CASSQVGPHEQYF
cdr3_nt: TGTGCCAGCAGCCAGGTCGGCCCCCACGAGCAGTACTTC
d_call: NA
clone_size: NA
j_call: TRBJ2-7
v_call: TRBV4-2

cdr3_aa: CASSYSGSRYGYTF
cdr3_nt: TGTGCCAGCAGTTACAGCGGGAGCCGTTATGGCTACACCTTC
d_call: NA
clone_size: NA
j_call: TRBJ1-2
v_call: TRBV6-5